This T cell receptor beta chain appears in the sequencing data of a study of T cell changes during pregnancy in multiple sclerosis (dated by TCRdb to between 2019 and 2020). Broadly, across the study: The study looked at changes in the T cell repertoire across pregnancy in women with multiple sclerosis.

Library construction relied on the immunoSEQ multiplex PCR assay. In its TCRdb copy, this immuneACCESS table keeps in-frame sequences only and misses some clones. Where compared with another copy, unresolved V genes explain less than half of these, and the others have no known cause. For this sample there are tens of thousands of clones; 90% to 95% appear just once. The biggest ten clones account for more than 0.45% of the sample. V is reduced by 1 base and J by 0 bases, leaving a spacing of 13 bases between them. The germline V gene encodes CDR1 SGHAT and CDR2 FQNNGV. The CDR3 runs 17 amino acids, cysteine and phenylalanine included. CDR3 DNA is the only sequence kept; it has 51 bases, read in frame from the first base. Points on this clone: This clone's antigen is unknown. No per-base quality is available; no much larger clone lies one base away.

The rearranged segments are TRBV11-2 and TRBJ2-1; no D gene can be assigned with confidence. The sequences come from CD4+ T cells from peripheral blood mononuclear cells, collected in the first trimester of pregnancy. The receptor was derived from a female donor with multiple sclerosis, enrolled in a pregnancy study. The sequenced DNA is TGTGCCAGCAGCTTAGGAGTTCGCGTAAGCTCCTACAATGAGCAGTTCTTC. Translated, this gives CASSLGVRVSSYNEQFF.